This TCR beta chain was observed in a study of CD8 T cells in Susac syndrome. Study-wide results and limits: An acknowledgment was made by the study that its TCR sequencing and HLA analysis involved relatively few individuals.

Germline V gene sequence: CDR1 DFQATT, CDR2 SNEGSKA (reference sequence). This CDR3 contains 11 residues. With 5 bases removed from V and 5 bases from J, the gap between germline ends came to 10 bases. With regard to this clonotype: No antigen is known for it.

Random hexamers primed reverse transcription of about 0.45 to 1 ug RNA. TCR beta CDR3 was amplified by immunoSEQ multiplex PCR. This amplification extended across 54 Vbeta and 13 Jbeta segments. TCRdb reprocessed the immunoSEQ multiplex PCR reads with MiXCR, giving one entry per CDR3 protein. Found here are some 110,000 distinct CDR3 sequences, 90% to 95% of them singletons; the top ten hold roughly 0.087%. The sequenced target, TCR beta, came from blood CD8+ and CD4+ T cells. The CD8+ and CD4+ T cells were negatively isolated, with the TEMRA cells enriched by FACS. This TCR derives from a human donor in good health. The specimen was CD4+ T cells from PBMCs. The J gene is TRBJ2-7, the V gene TRBV20-1, with D tentatively TRBD2 (5 bases). The CDR3 DNA reads as TGCAGTGCTGCGGGCTTCGACGAGCAGTACTTC. Encoded protein: CSAAGFDEQYF.